What follows describes a single TCR beta chain. Its antigen is unknown. Base qualities are not recorded, but no much larger clone differs from it by a single base. The time point tag for this specimen amounts to: about 28 days (+/-7) after the second vaccine dose. Because spike-specific TCR depth and breadth did not differ between the two schedules, AZD1222 recipients who got a second dose at roughly 4 weeks were pooled with those who got a second dose at roughly 12 weeks. Vaccinee samples came from UK trials COV001 and COV002, including a single-blind randomized controlled phase 2/3 trial of AZD1222 (ChAdOx1 nCoV-19) in healthy adults. For TCRbeta chain sequencing, PBMC samples from trial participants were taken at day 0 and at day 28 after the second dose. This specimen belongs to a study of T cell responses to AZD1222 COVID-19 vaccine (dated by TCRdb to 2020 to 2023). Notes on the research overall: TCR sequencing covered over 230 trial participants: about 210 given two doses of AZD1222 and about 26 given two doses of MenACWY control vaccine. Trial participants were enrolled by age into 18-55, 56-69 and 70-plus year subgroups, with roughly 160, 29 and 62 TCR-sequenced participants respectively.

V loses 3 bases, J loses 0 bases, and the germline ends lie 7 bases apart. The CDR3 starts with the cysteine, ends with the phenylalanine, and has 14 residues. Of all the DNA, just the CDR3 is kept, 42 bases in frame from base 1. The germline V gene yields ENHRY for CDR1 and SYGVKD for CDR2. Overall results and qualifications from the work: After two AZD1222 doses, spike-specific TCR breadth and depth were significantly higher than at day 0 and than in MenACWY recipients. The 56-69-year group was small, and its depth increase did not reach significance, likely because of low power. No day 14 peak-response samples were available, so repertoires were characterized only after the peak T cell response. Vaccine-associated CD4 TCRs spanned the whole spike protein, with dominant responses in regions 160-218 and 743-854. Conclusions about previously exposed vaccinees are limited, since just six AZD1222 recipients were seropositive for SARS-CoV-2 at baseline. Epitopes outside the regions mutated in the B.1.351 and B.1.1.7 variants were reportedly recognized by nearly half of the unique spike-specific TCRs. Participants were mostly white British, with more females than males. The authors suggested clonal diversity may have been underestimated.

The CDR3 regions of human TCRbeta chains were analyzed by immunosequencing. The authors' pipeline ran thus. TCRs in the repertoires were matched against a reference library of SARS-CoV-2-specific TCRs that had been generated with the MIRA antigen-specificity platform. Breadth was defined as the fraction of unique TCRs that were SARS-CoV-2-associated, and depth was defined as the fraction of total T cells that were SARS-CoV-2-associated. Using the MIRA data, every spike-specific TCR was mapped to the spike region that the TCR reacted to and assigned to either a CD4 or a CD8 class. Log10-transformed breadth and depth values were compared by one-way ANOVA with Sidak's multiple comparisons tests. TCRdb retrieved this table from immuneACCESS and kept in-frame rearrangements only. Not all clones are present; in checked studies, unresolved V genes account for under half, and no reason is known for the remainder. V, J and clone size were drawn from that table, and D and trimming were deduced from the DNA. This sample lists about 77,000 clones; 92% were detected once. The ten largest clonotypes hold roughly 5.1% of the sample.

The V and J segments used are TRBV10-3 and TRBJ2-3; the D gene lacks a confident call. The material sequenced was peripheral blood, taken 28 days after the second AZD1222 dose. This receptor was obtained from an adult who received the AZD1222 COVID-19 vaccine. The CDR3 protein sequence reads: CAISDLVSTDTQYF. The DNA sequence reads TGTGCCATCAGTGATTTAGTTAGCACAGATACGCAGTATTTT.